These T cell receptor beta chains were read from a single sample in a study of Ad26.COV2.S vaccination and SARS-CoV-2 variants. Profiling relied on immunoSEQ multiplex PCR, and the TCRdb table lists in-frame clones only, not all of them. Of roughly 700,000 clones detected, about 89% appear once; the ten largest clones hold approximately 1.5%. The sequences come from peripheral blood, collected in a trial of Ad26.COV2.S vaccine versus placebo. The source is a person aged 18-65 years who received the Ad26.COV2.S COVID-19 vaccine or a placebo. CDR3s include the opening cysteine and the closing phenylalanine or tryptophan. D genes are given only for firm matches. Some rows have no size entry. The others give once, few or many, or a class for an expanded clone.

.	.	TRBJ2-3	TRBV6-6	CASSSYSGSSTDTQYF	TGTGCCAGCAGTTCGTATAGCGGATCTAGCACAGATACGCAGTATTTT
TRBD1	.	TRBJ1-5	TRBV5-8	CASSLGQGTLSNQPQHF	TGTGCCAGCAGCTTGGGACAGGGTACCCTTAGCAATCAGCCCCAGCATTTT
.	.	TRBJ2-1	TRBV4-2	CASSHVKSSYNEQFF	TGTGCCAGCAGCCACGTGAAGAGCTCCTACAATGAGCAGTTCTTC
.	.	TRBJ1-2	TRBV12-3/TRBV12-4	CASSKTAYGYTF	TGTGCCAGCAGTAAAACGGCCTATGGCTACACCTTC
.	.	TRBJ2-5	TRBV29-1	CSVTPTVVETQYF	TGCAGCGTGACCCCGACGGTAGTGGAGACCCAGTACTTC
TRBD2	.	TRBJ2-7	TRBV5-1	CASSLVGGGLGNEQYF	TGCGCCAGCAGCTTGGTAGGTGGGGGACTAGGAAACGAGCAGTACTTC
TRBD1	.	TRBJ1-6	TRBV3-1/TRBV3-2	CASSQDRADYNSPLHF	TGTGCCAGCAGCCAGGACAGGGCGGACTATAATTCACCCCTCCACTTT
.	.	TRBJ2-7	TRBV6-6	CASALNSYEQYF	TGTGCCAGCGCTCTGAATTCCTACGAGCAGTACTTC
.	once	TRBJ1-1	TRBV6-2/TRBV6-3	CASSEVNTEAFF	TGTGCCAGCAGTGAGGTGAACACTGAAGCTTTCTTT
TRBD1	.	TRBJ2-1	TRBV5-1	CASSGSTGGSFNEQFF	TGCGCCAGCAGCGGGTCGACAGGGGGTAGTTTTAATGAGCAGTTCTTC
.	.	TRBJ1-3	TRBV19	CASSIGGSGNTIYF	TGTGCCAGTAGTATAGGAGGATCTGGAAACACCATATATTTT
.	.	TRBJ2-3	TRBV9	CASRPTDTDTQYF	TGTGCCAGCCGACCGACAGACACAGATACGCAGTATTTT
.	once	TRBJ2-1	TRBV20-1	CSASRAAQTNEQFF	TGCAGTGCTAGTAGGGCCGCACAAACCAATGAGCAGTTCTTC
.	.	TRBJ1-2	TRBV5-1	CASSSPPDGYTF	TGCGCCAGCAGCTCCCCCCCCGATGGCTACACCTTC
TRBD1	.	TRBJ2-5	TRBV27	CASRQGSIQETQYF	TGTGCCTCCCGACAGGGGTCCATACAAGAGACCCAGTACTTC
.	.	TRBJ1-2	TRBV10-3	CAISEQAINYGYTF	TGTGCCATCAGTGAACAGGCCATTAACTATGGCTACACCTTC
.	.	TRBJ1-5	TRBV12-3/TRBV12-4	CASSLVGQPQHF	TGTGCCAGCAGTTTAGTGGGTCAGCCCCAGCATTTT
.	.	TRBJ2-5	TRBV6-5	CASSYSFPPEGETQYF	TGTGCCAGCAGTTACTCGTTCCCCCCAGAGGGAGAGACCCAGTACTTC
.	.	TRBJ2-1	TRBV24-1	CATSDATTNPSNNEQFF	TGTGCCACCAGTGACGCCACAACTAATCCTTCGAACAATGAGCAGTTCTTC
.	.	TRBJ1-6	TRBV4-1	CASSQDQGGSPLHF	TGCGCCAGCAGCCAAGATCAGGGCGGTTCACCCCTCCACTTT
.	.	TRBJ2-7	TRBV6-6	CASRRTAYEQYF	TGTGCCAGCAGACGAACAGCCTACGAGCAGTACTTC
.	.	TRBJ2-3	TRBV30	CAWSSGASDTQYF	TGTGCCTGGAGCTCAGGCGCCTCAGATACGCAGTATTTT
.	.	TRBJ2-2	TRBV7-2	CASSIRRDTGELFF	TGTGCCAGCAGCATAAGACGGGACACCGGGGAGCTGTTTTTT
TRBD1	.	TRBJ1-4	TRBV7-9	CASSRTGSANEKLFF	TGTGCCAGCAGCCGGACAGGGTCGGCTAATGAAAAACTGTTTTTT
.	.	TRBJ2-5	TRBV25-1	CASSDSGWEETQYF	TGTGCCAGCAGTGATTCGGGGTGGGAAGAGACCCAGTACTTC
.	.	TRBJ1-1	TRBV19	CASSEGMNTEAFF	TGTGCCAGTAGCGAGGGGATGAACACTGAAGCTTTCTTT
TRBD1	.	TRBJ1-3	TRBV2	CASTLTGGFGNTIYF	TGTGCCAGCACCTTGACAGGGGGCTTTGGAAACACCATATATTTT
TRBD1	.	TRBJ2-2	TRBV7-9	CASSLTGAGTGELFF	TGTGCCAGCAGCTTAACAGGGGCAGGCACCGGGGAGCTGTTTTTT
.	.	TRBJ2-2	TRBV4-1	CASSLLTAGELFF	TGCGCCAGCAGCCTCCTTACTGCCGGGGAGCTGTTTTTT
.	few	TRBJ2-7	TRBV7-9	CASSSGTLFHEQYF	TGTGCCAGCAGCTCAGGGACTCTATTCCACGAGCAGTACTTC
.	.	TRBJ2-1	TRBV7-3	CASSAGTSYNEQFF	TGTGCCAGCAGCGCCGGGACTTCTTACAATGAGCAGTTCTTC
.	.	TRBJ1-1	TRBV10-2	CASSTGLNTEAFF	TGCGCCAGCTCTACAGGGCTGAACACTGAAGCTTTCTTT
.	.	TRBJ1-1	TRBV11-2	CASSLLNTEAFF	TGTGCCAGCAGCTTATTGAACACTGAAGCTTTCTTT
.	.	TRBJ1-5	TRBV19	CASSAPFLRNQPQHF	TGTGCCAGTAGTGCCCCCTTTTTACGCAATCAGCCCCAGCATTTT
.	.	TRBJ2-1	TRBV4-1	CASSLLDILSYNEQFF	TGCGCCAGCAGCCTCCTAGACATCCTCTCCTACAATGAGCAGTTCTTC
.	.	TRBJ2-1	TRBV5-1	CASSFDSYNEQFF	TGCGCCAGCAGCTTTGACAGCTACAATGAGCAGTTCTTC
TRBD2	.	TRBJ2-3	TRBV10-3	CASTSGRSTDTQYF	TGTGCCAGTACTAGCGGGAGAAGCACAGATACGCAGTATTTT
.	.	TRBJ1-6	TRBV4-3	CASSQDRENNSPLHF	TGCGCCAGCAGCCAAGACCGAGAAAATAATTCACCCCTCCACTTT
.	.	TRBJ1-6	TRBV4-2	CASSQWKGPISPLHF	TGTGCCAGCAGCCAATGGAAGGGCCCCATTTCACCCCTCCACTTT
.	.	TRBJ1-4	TRBV6-5	CASSYSVQGPFEKLFF	TGTGCCAGCAGTTACTCGGTTCAGGGGCCTTTTGAAAAACTGTTTTTT
TRBD1	.	TRBJ2-7	TRBV5-1	CASSLAAGTGGNEQYF	TGCGCCAGCAGCTTGGCCGCTGGGACAGGGGGAAACGAGCAGTACTTC
TRBD1	.	TRBJ1-2	TRBV6-6	CASSYSSDRGYGYTF	TGTGCCAGCAGTTACTCGTCAGACAGGGGCTATGGCTACACCTTC
.	.	TRBJ1-1	TRBV11-2	CASSLVRAGVTEAFF	TGTGCCAGCAGCTTAGTCAGGGCGGGGGTCACTGAAGCTTTCTTT
TRBD1	.	TRBJ2-1	TRBV11-2	CASSLDTGAPYNEQFF	TGTGCCAGCAGCCTAGATACAGGGGCTCCCTACAATGAGCAGTTCTTC
TRBD1	.	TRBJ2-2	TRBV5-6	CASSWPGQGPGELFF	TGTGCCAGCAGCTGGCCGGGACAGGGCCCCGGGGAGCTGTTTTTT
TRBD1	.	TRBJ1-3	TRBV19	CASSLDRSSGNTIYF	TGTGCCAGTAGTTTGGACAGGAGCTCTGGAAACACCATATATTTT
.	few	TRBJ2-7	TRBV3-1/TRBV3-2	CASSQDWGRAYEQYF	TGTGCCAGCAGCCAAGATTGGGGCCGGGCCTACGAGCAGTACTTC
.	.	TRBJ1-3	TRBV5-1	CASSLTGNTIYF	TGCGCCAGCAGCTTAACCGGAAACACCATATATTTT
TRBD1	.	TRBJ1-6	TRBV15	CATSRWTGVNQSPLHF	TGTGCCACCAGCAGATGGACAGGGGTTAATCAATCACCCCTCCACTTT
.	.	TRBJ2-7	TRBV7-9	CASSLAGYGEQYF	TGTGCCAGCAGCTTAGCCGGTTACGGCGAGCAGTACTTC
.	.	TRBJ2-7	TRBV10-2	CASREGWEQYF	TGCGCCAGCAGGGAGGGCTGGGAGCAGTACTTC
.	once	TRBJ1-2	TRBV30	CAWSLTTIYGYTF	TGTGCCTGGAGCCTTACCACTATATATGGCTACACCTTC